This entry describes one T cell receptor beta chain. This specimen comes from a study of blood T cell repertoires in COVID-19. Whole-study context: Some COVID-19 samples were acute and others convalescent; all came from the United States, Italy and Spain. Sample material is recorded as cDNA or gDNA derived from T cells, B-cell-depleted T cells, or PBMCs.

The germline V gene has CDR1 SNHLY and CDR2 FYNNEI. Trimming left V 6 bases short and J 0 bases short, with 11 bases between. The CDR3 sequence is 15 residues long. As handled by the study authors: Researchers report that nucleated cell counts were estimated from reference gene primer amplification. Only in-frame clones appear in the TCRdb table, and some are missing; sequencing was by immunoSEQ multiplex PCR. V, J and clone size derive from that table, while D and trimming were established from the DNA sequence. This repertoire shows more than 150,000 clones, less than 80% found once; its top ten account for roughly 13%.

The sample taken for sequencing was peripheral blood. This receptor was taken from a man aged 45-65 years who had recovered from COVID-19. V is TRBV2 and J is TRBJ2-2, with D maybe TRBD2 (6 bases). In DNA, the CDR3 is TGTGCCAGCAGCCGGGACTCGTCGAACACCGGGGAGCTGTTTTTT. Translated: CASSRDSSNTGELFF.